These 6 T cell receptor beta chains share one sample of origin, sequenced in a study of cytomegalovirus exposure and HLA in healthy donors. A multiplex PCR was run with 60 Vbeta primers and 13 Jbeta primers. This table comes from immunoSEQ multiplex PCR, and its TCRdb copy is limited to in-frame clones, with some not included. The sample consists of roughly 200,000 clones, just under 70% of them appearing once. Input material: PBMCs. The receptors were gathered from a man aged 40-55 years in good health and CMV-seropositive.

This clone occurred a few times. Other nucleotide sequences in the sample specify the same CDR3. This rearrangement joins TRBV7-9 to TRBJ1-2; D remains unclear. The V and J ends lost 1 base and 3 bases respectively, with 3 bases between them. CDR3 length: 12 residues. From germline, CDR1 is SEHNR and CDR2 FQNEAQ (reference sequence). This chain's CDR3 is CASSLGDYGYTF. The CDR3 region has the DNA TGTGCCAGCAGCTTAGGCGACTATGGCTACACCTTC.

The chain employs TRBV5-1 and TRBJ1-6; no clear D. V shed 0 bases and J shed 6 bases, with 10 bases lying between them. The CDR3 runs to 15 residues. Looked up from germline, CDR1 is SGHRS and CDR2 is YFSETQ. The CDR3 here is CASSLAAGLNSPLHF. The CDR3 DNA reads as TGCGCCAGCAGCTTGGCCGCGGGTCTTAATTCACCCCTCCACTTT.

This clone appeared once. The chain links TRBV5-1 to TRBJ2-2; D possibly corresponds to TRBD2 (7 bases). The CDR3 has 16 amino acids. Trimming took 0 bases from V and 4 from J, leaving 13 bases between them. Germline V CDR1 and CDR2: SGHRS, YFSETQ. The CDR3 DNA sequence: TGCGCCAGCAGCTTGGACGGGGGGCCCCTCACCGGGGAGCTGTTTTTT. It translates to CASSLDGGPLTGELFF.

The V call is TRBV4-3, the J call TRBJ1-2, with D maybe TRBD1 (5 bases). V lost 4 bases and J 4 bases, leaving 19 bases between the germline ends. The CDR3 has 16 residues. Per germline, CDR1 LGHNA and CDR2 YSLEER. Here the CDR3 DNA reads TGCGCCAGCAGCCGCGCCCCCCCCGACAGTCGCTATGGCTACACCTTC. It is translated as CASSRAPPDSRYGYTF.

A few counts support this clone. The chain recombines TRBV6-6 with TRBJ2-7; 7 bases match TRBD1. Germline lookup yields CDR1 MNHNY and CDR2 SVGAGI (reference sequence). Trimming removed 0 bases from V and 2 bases from J; junction bases left unmatched: 7. The CDR3 consists of 16 residues. CDR3 in amino acids: CASSYSDGGQTYEQYF. The CDR3 DNA sequence: TGTGCCAGCAGTTACTCTGATGGGGGACAGACCTACGAGCAGTACTTC.

The chain has TRBV5-6 and TRBJ2-7, with D maybe TRBD2 (5 bases). V was pared by 1 base and J by 6 bases, with 11 bases between. The CDR3 has 13 residues. Germline lookup yields CDR1 SGHDT and CDR2 YYEEEE. The CDR3 is CASSLNRGPEQYF. The CDR3 bases are TGTGCCAGCAGCTTGAACCGCGGGCCCGAGCAGTACTTC.